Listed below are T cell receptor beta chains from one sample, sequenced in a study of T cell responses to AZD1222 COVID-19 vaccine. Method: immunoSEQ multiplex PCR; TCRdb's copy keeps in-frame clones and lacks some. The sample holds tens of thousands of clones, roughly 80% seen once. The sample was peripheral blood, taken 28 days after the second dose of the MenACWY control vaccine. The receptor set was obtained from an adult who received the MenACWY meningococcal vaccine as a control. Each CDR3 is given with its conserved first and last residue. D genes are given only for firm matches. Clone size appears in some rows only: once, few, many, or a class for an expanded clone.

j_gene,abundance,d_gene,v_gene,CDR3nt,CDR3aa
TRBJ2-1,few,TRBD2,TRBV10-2,TGCGCCAGCAGTGATACGGGACTAGCGTTAGATAATGAGCAGTTCTTC,CASSDTGLALDNEQFF
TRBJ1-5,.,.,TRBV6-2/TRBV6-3,TGTGCCAGCAGTTACTCAAGGGAACCTTATCAGCCCCAGCATTTT,CASSYSREPYQPQHF
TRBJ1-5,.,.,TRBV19,TGTGCCAGTAGTATTGGGGTCGATCAGCCCCAGCATTTT,CASSIGVDQPQHF
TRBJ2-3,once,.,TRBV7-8,TGTGCCAGCAGCTCTCGCCGGGAACTCACAGATACGCAGTATTTT,CASSSRRELTDTQYF
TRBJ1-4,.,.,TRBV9,TGTGCCAGCAGCGCCGGGATCCAACTGGGGAAACTGTTTTTT,CASSAGIQLGKLFF
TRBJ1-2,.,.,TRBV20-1,TGCAGTGCTAGAGTCGGTGGCTACACCTTC,CSARVGGYTF
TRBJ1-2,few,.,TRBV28,TGTGCCAGCAGTTCCCCCTCCTGGAGCTATGGCTACACCTTC,CASSSPSWSYGYTF
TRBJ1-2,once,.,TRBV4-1,TGCGCCAGCAGCCAAGGCGGTCCGTTCTATGGCTACACCTTC,CASSQGGPFYGYTF
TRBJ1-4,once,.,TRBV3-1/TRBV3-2,TGTGCCAGCAGCCCCCGGGGAGGTGGTTATGAAAAACTGTTTTTT,CASSPRGGGYEKLFF
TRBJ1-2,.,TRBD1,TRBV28,TGTGCCAGCAGTCTCGGGACAGTAATTAACTATGGCTACACCTTC,CASSLGTVINYGYTF
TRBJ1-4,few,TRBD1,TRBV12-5,TGTGCTAGTGGTTTTGGGACAGGTAATGAAAAACTGTTTTTT,CASGFGTGNEKLFF
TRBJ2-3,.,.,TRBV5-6,TGTGCCAGCAGCTTGGTGGTCGGGGGCACAGATACGCAGTATTTT,CASSLVVGGTDTQYF
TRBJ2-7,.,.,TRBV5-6,TGTGCCAGCAGCTTGGGGCGAGGTGGCGAGCAGTACTTC,CASSLGRGGEQYF
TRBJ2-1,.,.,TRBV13,TGTGCCAGCAGCTTAGTTTTTAGCGAGAGCTCCTACAATGAGCAGTTCTTC,CASSLVFSESSYNEQFF
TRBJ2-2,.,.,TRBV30,TGTGCCTGGACCAGTGTTGAGTCGGGCGGGGAGCTGTTTTTT,CAWTSVESGGELFF
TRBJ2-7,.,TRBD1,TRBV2,TGTGCCAGCAGAGCGACAGGGAACTCCTACGAGCAGTACTTC,CASRATGNSYEQYF
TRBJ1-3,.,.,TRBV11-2,TGTGCCAGCAGTACGGACGCGAAGGGAAACACCATATATTTT,CASSTDAKGNTIYF
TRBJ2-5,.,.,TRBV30,TGTGCCTGGAGTGAAGGAGGAAAAGAGACCCAGTACTTC,CAWSEGGKETQYF
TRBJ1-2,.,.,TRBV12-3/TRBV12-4,TGTGCCAGCAGTGAACAGGGCGACTATGGCTACACCTTC,CASSEQGDYGYTF
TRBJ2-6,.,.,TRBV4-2,TGTGCCAGCAGCCAAGTTAGCTCTGGGGCCAACGTCCTGACTTTC,CASSQVSSGANVLTF
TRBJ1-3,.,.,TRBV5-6,TGTGCCAGCAGCTTCGGTCGAAACACCATATATTTT,CASSFGRNTIYF
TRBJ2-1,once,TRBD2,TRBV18,TGTGCCAGCTCACCTAGACTAGCGGGAGGACACAATGAGCAGTTCTTC,CASSPRLAGGHNEQFF
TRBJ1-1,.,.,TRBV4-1,TGCGCCAGCAGCCAAGGGGGGAGGGACACTGAAGCTTTCTTT,CASSQGGRDTEAFF
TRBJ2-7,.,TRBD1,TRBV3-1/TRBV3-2,TGTGCCAGCAGCCGAGGCACAGGGGGGACCTACGAGCAGTACTTC,CASSRGTGGTYEQYF
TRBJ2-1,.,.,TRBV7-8,TGTGCCAGCAGCTTAGAACCCCAGCGGATCAATGAGCAGTTCTTC,CASSLEPQRINEQFF
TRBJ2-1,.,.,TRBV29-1,TGCAGCGTTGAAGACTATGAGCAGTTCTTC,CSVEDYEQFF
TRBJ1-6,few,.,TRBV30,TGTGCCTCCAGGGGTAGCTCCTATAATTCACCCCTCCACTTT,CASRGSSYNSPLHF
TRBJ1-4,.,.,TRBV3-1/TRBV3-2,TGTGCCAGCAGCCACGGGACGGTTGCTAATGAAAAACTGTTTTTT,CASSHGTVANEKLFF
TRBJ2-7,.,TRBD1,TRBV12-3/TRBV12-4,TGTGCCAGCAGCAGACAGGGGGCCAGCGAGCAGTACTTC,CASSRQGASEQYF
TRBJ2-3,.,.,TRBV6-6,TGTGCCAGCAGTATCGACACAGATACGCAGTATTTT,CASSIDTDTQYF
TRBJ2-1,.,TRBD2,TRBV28,TGTGCCAGCAGTCTCAGCGGGAGAGAGCAGTTCTTC,CASSLSGREQFF
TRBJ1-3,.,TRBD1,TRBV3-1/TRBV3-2,TGTGCCAGCAGTCAGGGGGCTAGTGGAAACACCATATATTTT,CASSQGASGNTIYF
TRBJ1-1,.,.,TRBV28,TGTGCCAGCAGTTTAGGGGGGTCTGAAGCTTTCTTT,CASSLGGSEAFF
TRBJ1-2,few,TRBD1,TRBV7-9,TGTGCCAGCAGCATACTAAGGACAGGTTGGAGGGGCTACACCTTC,CASSILRTGWRGYTF
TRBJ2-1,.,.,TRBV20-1,TGCAGTGCTCGAGGGGATCTACAGTTCTTC,CSARGDLQFF
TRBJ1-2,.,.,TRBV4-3,TGCGCCAGCAGCCAAGGTGGTGGAGCAGAGTACTATGGCTACACCTTC,CASSQGGGAEYYGYTF